The next 27 T cell receptor beta chains were all read from a single sample in a study of early stage breast cancer tumors. Assay: immunoSEQ multiplex PCR; the TCRdb copy retains only in-frame clones and omits some. The sample records over 40,000 clones, about three quarters being singletons. The specimen sequenced was blood. The receptors were gathered from a person aged 40-50 years with breast cancer.

The chain links TRBV2 to TRBJ2-7; D is unresolved. Germline CDR1 SNHLY, CDR2 FYNNEI. Trimming took off 7 bases at V and 1 base at J, with 5 bases between the two ends. This CDR3 has 11 residues. CDR3 sequence: CASTSSYEQYF. The CDR3 DNA is TGTGCCAGCACTTCGTCCTACGAGCAGTACTTC.

This clone has just one count. The V call is TRBV29-1, the J call TRBJ1-3; D is ambiguous. V lost 4 bases, J lost 6 bases, and 10 bases lay in between. Germline values: CDR1 SQVTM, CDR2 ANQGSEA. This CDR3 region has 12 residues. The CDR3 nucleotides read TGCAGCGTTGGGCAGGCCGAAAACACCATATATTTT. Its protein product is CSVGQAENTIYF. Complete variable domain (other parts from reference TRBV29-1 and TRBJ1-3): SAVISQKPSRDICQRGTSLTIQCQVDSQVTMMFWYRQQPGQSLTLIATANQGSEATYESGFVIDKFPISRPNLTFSTLTVSNMSPEDSSIYLCSVGQAENTIYFGEGSWLTVV.

The rearrangement links TRBV10-2 to TRBJ2-5; no clear D. The germline CDR1 and CDR2 sequences are WSHSY and SAAADI. Trimming left V 4 bases short and J 3 bases short, with 12 bases between. CDR3 length equals 14 residues. This CDR3 is CASSVRLGKETQYF. CDR3 sequence (DNA): TGCGCCAGCAGTGTCCGACTGGGTAAAGAGACCCAGTACTTC.

V gene TRBV2 combines with J gene TRBJ2-2, with 9 bases aligning to TRBD2. There are 18 residues in the CDR3. Trimming at V came to 6 bases and at J to 6 bases, leaving 17 bases not matched to a gene. In germline, CDR1 is SNHLY, CDR2 FYNNEI. CDR3 nucleotides: TGTGCCAGCAGGAGCTTAACTATTAGCGGGAGATTCTCCGGGGAGCTGTTTTTT. It is translated as CASRSLTISGRFSGELFF.

The V call is TRBV19, the J call TRBJ1-1; possible D gene TRBD1, 5 bases. The length of the CDR3 is 13 residues. Germline CDR1 LNHDA, CDR2 SQIVND (reference sequence). Trimming cost V 5 bases and J 3 bases, with 10 bases left between them. For the CDR3, the DNA is TGTGCCAGTAGTCCTAGGGGCTACACTGAAGCTTTCTTT. Protein sequence: CASSPRGYTEAFF.

This CDR3 reads CASREQGYTDTQYF. The CDR3 DNA sequence: TGTGCCAGCAGAGAGCAAGGATACACAGATACGCAGTATTTT. The genes are TRBV27 and TRBJ2-3; D gene unclear. The germline V and J ends were trimmed by 6 bases and 2 bases, with 12 bases remaining between them. Germline V gene data show CDR1 as MNHEY and CDR2 as SMNVEV (reference sequence). The CDR3 consists of 14 residues.

V is TRBV4-2 and J is TRBJ2-3; no firm D call. Trimming stripped 3 bases from V and 4 bases from J, with 8 bases between. The length of the CDR3 is 13 residues. The germline CDR1 and CDR2 sequences are LGHNA and YNFKEQ. For the CDR3, the DNA is TGTGCCAGCAGCCAGTCGACGGCAGATACGCAGTATTTT. Protein: CASSQSTADTQYF.

This clone has just one count. This rearrangement joins TRBV7-6 to TRBJ2-5; TRBD1 matches 8 bases. Germline CDR1 is SGHVS and CDR2 is FNYEAQ. The CDR3 extends over 14 amino acids. After removal of 1 base from V and 5 bases from J, the junction contained 3 bases not matched to a gene. CDR3 in DNA: TGTGCCAGCAGCTTAGGGACAGGGATTGAGACCCAGTACTTC. Encoded protein: CASSLGTGIETQYF.

The rearrangement joins TRBV20-1 to TRBJ1-4; D is unresolved. Deletions cut 2 bases from V and 7 bases from J, with 5 bases between. The germline V gene has CDR1 DFQATT and CDR2 SNEGSKA (reference sequence). This CDR3 region has 11 residues. DNA for the CDR3: TGCAGTGCTAGATGGCGTGAAAAACTGTTTTTT. Encoded protein: CSARWREKLFF.

This chain connects TRBV7-9 to TRBJ2-5; 11 positions match TRBD1. The V segment lost 5 bases and the J segment 1 base; nucleotides outside the gene matches: 3. CDR1 is SEHNR and CDR2 is FQNEAQ in the germline V gene (reference sequence). CDR3 length equals 15 residues. CDR3 bases: TGTGCCAGCAGCGGGGGGACAGGGGGCCAAGAGACCCAGTACTTC. Protein sequence: CASSGGTGGQETQYF.

The gene calls are TRBV5-1 and TRBJ2-1; 15 bases match TRBD2. V was pared by 0 bases and J by 8 bases, with 9 bases of the junction left unmatched. Germline V lookup: CDR1 SGHRS, CDR2 YFSETQ. The CDR3 covers 18 residues. CDR3 sequence reads: CASSLGTSGRAPDHEQFF. DNA for the CDR3: TGCGCCAGCAGCTTGGGGACTAGCGGGAGGGCCCCGGATCATGAGCAGTTCTTC.

The rearrangement links TRBV7-9 to TRBJ2-1; TRBD2 matches 8 bases. The V segment lost 5 bases and the J segment 10 bases; nucleotides outside the gene matches: 22. The V gene's germline CDR1 is SEHNR and CDR2 FQNEAQ (reference sequence). The CDR3 is 18 residues long. This chain's CDR3 is CASSPYQERGGGTGEQFF. CDR3 bases: TGTGCCAGCAGCCCTTACCAAGAACGGGGGGGCGGAACTGGGGAGCAGTTCTTC.

This clone appeared once. V is TRBV10-2 and J is TRBJ1-2; no clear D. V was trimmed by 2 bases and J by 6 bases, leaving 16 bases between them. Germline lookup yields CDR1 WSHSY and CDR2 SAAADI. The CDR3 is made up of 15 amino acids. The CDR3 loop reads CASSERSRTLNGYTF. The CDR3 DNA reads TGCGCCAGCAGTGAGAGGTCGCGGACTCTGAATGGCTACACCTTC.

For this clone: A read error may produce the germline difference seen at one junction end. The chain links TRBV5-1 to TRBJ2-1; 12 bases fit TRBD2. The germline gives CDR1 SGHRS, CDR2 YFSETQ. The CDR3 totals 15 residues. For the CDR3, the DNA is TGCGCCAGCAGCCCGAGGACTAGCGGGACCCCGGTACGGATCTTC. Translating it yields CASSPRTSGTPVRIF.

The rearrangement uses TRBV2 and TRBJ2-5, with D tentatively TRBD2 (7 bases). The DNA matches TRBJ2-7 better at its end, which makes the J call doubtful. The CDR3 sequence is 13 residues long. Germline CDR1 is SNHLY and CDR2 is FYNNEI. This CDR3 reads CASSGGGPYEQYF. In DNA form, the CDR3 reads TGTGCCAGCAGTGGGGGGGGGCCCTACGAGCAGTACTTC.

V usage is TRBV19 and J usage is TRBJ2-7; 9 nucleotides align to TRBD1. The CDR3 has 13 amino acids. Germline V lookup: CDR1 LNHDA, CDR2 SQIVND (reference sequence). The junction had 1 base not matched to a gene; V was cut back by 5 bases and J by 2 bases. The CDR3 region has the DNA TGTGCCAGTAGTGGGACAGGGACCTACGAGCAGTACTTC. Protein: CASSGTGTYEQYF. Looking up the rest from reference TRBV19 and TRBJ2-7 gives the full variable domain: DGGITQSPKYLFRKEGQNVTLSCEQNLNHDAMYWYRQDPGQGLRLIYYSQIVNDFQKGDIAEGYSVSREKKESFPLTVTSAQKNPTAFYLCASSGTGTYEQYFGPGTRLTVT.

J is TRBJ1-2 and V is TRBV18, with 10 bases that match TRBD1. CDR1 and CDR2 from the germline V gene are KGHSH and LQKENI. Trimming removed 3 bases from V and 4 bases from J; junction bases left unmatched: 8. The CDR3 is made up of 16 amino acids. In DNA form, the CDR3 reads TGTGCCAGCTCACCGGCGGGACAGGGGTCTTCCTATGGCTACACCTTC. Its protein is CASSPAGQGSSYGYTF.

About this clone: The junction does not match germline at one end; this may be a read error. The V call is TRBV7-9, the J call TRBJ2-2; TRBD2 agrees at 8 bases. The CDR3 consists of 12 residues. Germline loops: CDR1 SEHNR, CDR2 FQNEAQ (reference sequence). CDR3 coding DNA: TGCGCTTTCGGGAGGGCCACCGGGGAGCTGTTTTTT. Translated: CAFGRATGELFF.

The gene calls are TRBV6-1 and TRBJ2-2; perhaps TRBD2 as D (5 bases). This CDR3 is built from 14 residues. Germline V lookup: CDR1 MNHNS, CDR2 SASEGT. V dropped 6 bases and J dropped 3 bases, with 11 bases sitting between them. The CDR3 reads CASRVERHTGELFF. CDR3 in DNA: TGTGCCAGCAGAGTCGAGCGGCACACCGGGGAGCTGTTTTTT.

This chain links TRBV2 with TRBJ1-5; TRBD1 aligns across 9 bases. The CDR3 contains 17 residues. Looked up from germline, CDR1 is SNHLY and CDR2 is FYNNEI. J lost 1 base, V lost 4 bases, and 8 bases had no gene match. CDR3 DNA: TGTGCCAGCAGTGCTATGGGACAGGGTTTAAGCAATCAGCCCCAGCATTTT. Translated: CASSAMGQGLSNQPQHF.

The gene calls are TRBV10-2 and TRBJ2-7, with a possible D match to TRBD2 (5 bases). Deletions cut 6 bases from V and 3 bases from J, with 12 bases between. This CDR3 region has 13 residues. The germline CDR1 and CDR2 sequences are WSHSY and SAAADI. This chain's CDR3 is CASRRETNYEQYF. The CDR3 DNA reads TGCGCCAGCAGAAGAGAGACTAACTACGAGCAGTACTTC.

This clone was counted a single time. The chain joins TRBV11-2 to TRBJ2-7; 13 nucleotides agree with TRBD2. This CDR3 is 16 amino acids long. From germline, CDR1 is SGHAT and CDR2 FQNNGV. V was clipped by 3 bases and J by 2 bases; unmatched bases: 4. The chain's CDR3 is CASSFRGTSGTYEQYF. DNA for the CDR3: TGTGCCAGCAGCTTTCGGGGGACTAGCGGGACCTACGAGCAGTACTTC.

The chain links TRBV7-6 to TRBJ2-7; D possibly corresponds to TRBD2 (7 bases). Trimming left V 3 bases short and J 0 bases short, with 21 bases between. There are 18 residues in the CDR3. Germline CDR1 reads SGHVS; CDR2 reads FNYEAQ. The CDR3 sequence is CASSFTVRGRGSSYEQYF. Here the CDR3 DNA reads TGTGCCAGCAGCTTCACAGTGCGGGGGCGGGGAAGCTCCTACGAGCAGTACTTC.

The V call is TRBV5-5, the J call TRBJ1-2; 7 nucleotides match TRBD1. Per the germline V gene, CDR1 is SGHKS and CDR2 is YYEKEE (reference sequence). V shed 6 bases and J 4 bases; nucleotides not matched to a gene: 12. This CDR3 spans 15 amino acids. The CDR3 is CASIRTGGRRYGYTF. CDR3 bases: TGTGCCAGCATTAGGACAGGAGGGCGTCGCTATGGCTACACCTTC.

J is TRBJ1-2 and V is TRBV6-6; no firm D call. Germline CDR1 and CDR2: MNHNY and SVGAGI (reference sequence). This CDR3 comprises 13 residues. Between the trimmed V and J ends, which lost 6 bases and 3 bases, there was a span of 11 bases. The CDR3 DNA reads TGTGCCAGCAGCAGGTACAGCGACTATGGCTACACCTTC. This encodes CASSRYSDYGYTF.

V gene TRBV7-2 combines with J gene TRBJ2-3; 7 nucleotides agree with TRBD2. The CDR3 is 15 amino acids. J gave up 2 bases and V 3 bases, and 5 bases lay outside the gene matches. Germline V gene sequence: CDR1 SGHTA, CDR2 FQGNSA. CDR3 DNA: TGTGCCAGCAGCTTCCAGAGCGGGGCCACAGATACGCAGTATTTT. Translating gives CASSFQSGATDTQYF.

In DNA form, the CDR3 reads TGTGCCAGCAGGAGAACCGTGGACAGAATAGATACGCAGTATTTT. It is translated as CASRRTVDRIDTQYF. The chain carries TRBV6-5 and TRBJ2-3; a weak D match, TRBD1 (6 bases). V dropped 6 bases and J dropped 5 bases, with 18 bases sitting between them. The CDR3 runs 15 residues. The germline V gene encodes CDR1 MNHEY and CDR2 SVGAGI.